A selection of T cell receptor beta chains follows, all from one sample in a study of blood T cell repertoires in COVID-19. Sequencing was performed with immunoSEQ multiplex PCR; in TCRdb, only in-frame clones are kept and a portion is missing. The sample contains around 260,000 clones, approximately 90% of which appear only once. The sample taken for sequencing was peripheral blood. Receptors were obtained from a woman aged 25 to 39 with COVID-19, enrolled during active disease. Each CDR3 is given with its conserved first and last residue. A D gene is named only where the DNA matches it firmly. Clone size is stated in some rows and not others, as once, few, many or a class when expanded.

CDR3 protein: CASSISQGRNTEAFF
CDR3 DNA: TGTGCCAGTAGTATTTCACAGGGGAGGAACACTGAAGCTTTCTTT
J gene: TRBJ1-1
V gene: TRBV19
clone size: .
D gene: TRBD1

CDR3 protein: CASSSGQQNTEAFF
CDR3 DNA: TGCGCCAGCAGCTCCGGACAGCAGAACACTGAAGCTTTCTTT
J gene: TRBJ1-1
V gene: TRBV5-1
clone size: .
D gene: .

CDR3 protein: CASSLLPSGGSYEQYF
CDR3 DNA: TGTGCCAGCAGTTTACTACCTAGCGGGGGATCCTACGAGCAGTACTTC
J gene: TRBJ2-7
V gene: TRBV28
clone size: .
D gene: TRBD2

CDR3 protein: CASSLGGAGVFNEQFF
CDR3 DNA: TGTGCCAGCAGCTTGGGGGGGGCGGGAGTATTCAATGAGCAGTTCTTC
J gene: TRBJ2-1
V gene: TRBV5-4
clone size: once
D gene: .

CDR3 protein: CASTDRGFRDTQYF
CDR3 DNA: TGTGCCAGTACAGACAGGGGGTTTAGGGATACGCAGTATTTT
J gene: TRBJ2-3
V gene: TRBV19
clone size: .
D gene: TRBD1

CDR3 protein: CASSESGEGSYEQYF
CDR3 DNA: TGTGCCAGCAGTGAATCAGGGGAGGGATCCTACGAGCAGTACTTC
J gene: TRBJ2-7
V gene: TRBV25-1
clone size: .
D gene: .

CDR3 protein: CASSLLGQPDQETQYF
CDR3 DNA: TGCGCCAGCAGCTTGTTGGGACAGCCGGACCAAGAGACCCAGTACTTC
J gene: TRBJ2-5
V gene: TRBV5-1
clone size: .
D gene: TRBD1

CDR3 protein: CATSVAGGPNEQFF
CDR3 DNA: TGTGCCACCAGTGTAGCGGGAGGGCCAAATGAGCAGTTCTTC
J gene: TRBJ2-1
V gene: TRBV24-1
clone size: .
D gene: TRBD2

CDR3 protein: CASSLEGVTSGYNEQFF
CDR3 DNA: TGTGCCAGCAGCTTGGAAGGTGTGACTAGCGGGTACAATGAGCAGTTCTTC
J gene: TRBJ2-1
V gene: TRBV5-4
clone size: .
D gene: TRBD2

CDR3 protein: CATQTQSYGYTF
CDR3 DNA: TGTGCCACCCAGACACAGTCCTATGGCTACACCTTC
J gene: TRBJ1-2
V gene: TRBV6-5
clone size: .
D gene: .

CDR3 protein: CASSLDPGSEAFF
CDR3 DNA: TGTGCCAGCAGCTTGGATCCAGGGTCTGAAGCTTTCTTT
J gene: TRBJ1-1
V gene: TRBV5-8
clone size: once
D gene: .

CDR3 protein: CASMLDRGAFF
CDR3 DNA: TGTGCCAGCATGTTGGACAGGGGTGCTTTCTTT
J gene: TRBJ1-1
V gene: TRBV28
clone size: .
D gene: TRBD1

CDR3 protein: CASSLASGTGAYEQYF
CDR3 DNA: TGCGCCAGCAGCTTGGCTTCCGGGACAGGGGCCTACGAGCAGTACTTC
J gene: TRBJ2-7
V gene: TRBV5-1
clone size: .
D gene: TRBD1

CDR3 protein: CAISESFTGEYTEAFF
CDR3 DNA: TGTGCCATCAGTGAGTCGTTTACAGGGGAGTACACTGAAGCTTTCTTT
J gene: TRBJ1-1
V gene: TRBV10-3
clone size: .
D gene: TRBD1

CDR3 protein: CASSPRGLAGAYEQYF
CDR3 DNA: TGTGCCAGTAGTCCCCGAGGGTTAGCGGGGGCCTACGAGCAGTACTTC
J gene: TRBJ2-7
V gene: TRBV19
clone size: .
D gene: TRBD2

CDR3 protein: CASTPDRGNQPQHF
CDR3 DNA: TGTGCCAGTACCCCAGACAGGGGCAATCAGCCCCAGCATTTT
J gene: TRBJ1-5
V gene: TRBV19
clone size: .
D gene: TRBD1

CDR3 protein: CASSSGSTTTDTQYF
CDR3 DNA: TGCGCCAGCAGCTCCGGGTCGACCACCACAGATACGCAGTATTTT
J gene: TRBJ2-3
V gene: TRBV5-1
clone size: .
D gene: .

CDR3 protein: CASRFTGTTNEKLFF
CDR3 DNA: TGTGCCAGCAGATTTACAGGGACAACTAATGAAAAACTGTTTTTT
J gene: TRBJ1-4
V gene: TRBV6-5
clone size: .
D gene: .

CDR3 protein: CASSFRTGNEKLFF
CDR3 DNA: TGTGCCAGCAGCTTTAGGACAGGGAATGAAAAACTGTTTTTT
J gene: TRBJ1-4
V gene: TRBV11-2
clone size: .
D gene: TRBD1

CDR3 protein: CASSVAPDMNTEAFF
CDR3 DNA: TGTGCCAGCAGCGTGGCCCCTGACATGAACACTGAAGCTTTCTTT
J gene: TRBJ1-1
V gene: TRBV2
clone size: .
D gene: .